Each of the 17 T cell receptor beta chains below was sequenced from the same sample in a study of T-cell reconstitution after alpha-beta-depleted transplantation in children. During its preparation, the TCRbeta library received unique molecular identifiers. TCRdb re-called the PCR reads through MiXCR, storing one row per CDR3 protein. The profile covers approximately 520,000 distinct CDR3 sequences, with 30% to 35% appearing a single time and 2% to 3% taken by the ten largest. The sequences come from PBMCs from the stem cell graft donor, collected from the stem cell graft. The origin of the receptors is a human donor who donated a stem cell graft to a child with aplastic anemia.

The gene calls are TRBV12-3 or TRBV12-4 and TRBJ2-7; D not resolved. V lost 2 bases to trimming and J lost 5 bases, with 7 bases between them. CDR3 length: 12 residues. The CDR3 nucleotides read TGTGCCAGCAGTTTAATAAGGCACGAGCAGTACGTC. Encoded protein: CASSLIRHEQYV.

This clonotype was seen only a few times. The chain has TRBV12-3 or TRBV12-4 and TRBJ2-1; 14 bases are a match to TRBD2. The CDR3 runs 16 residues. J was trimmed by 3 bases and V by 8 bases; bases with no gene match: 6. CDR3 amino acids: CASGPTSGRVYNEQFF. In nucleotides, the CDR3 is TGTGCCAGCGGTCCGACTAGCGGGAGGGTCTACAATGAGCAGTTCTTC.

The genes are TRBV29-1 and TRBJ1-2; D gene ambiguous. The germline gives CDR1 SQVTM, CDR2 ANQGSEA. The CDR3 is 11 amino acids. The V gene lost 4 bases and the J gene lost 3 bases, with 6 bases spanning the gap. CDR3 sequence (DNA): TGCAGCGTTGGGGCGGACTATGGCTACACCTTC. The encoded protein is CSVGADYGYTF.

This clonotype was picked up a small number of times. This chain connects TRBV5-1 to TRBJ2-7, with D tentatively TRBD1 or TRBD2 (5 bases each). This CDR3 spans 15 amino acids. Germline assignment: CDR1 SGHRS and CDR2 YFSETQ. V was shortened by 2 bases and J by 3 bases, with 15 bases between the two germline ends. This chain's CDR3 is CASSLSVAGSYEQYV. CDR3 nucleotides: TGCGCCAGCAGCTTAAGTGTGGCAGGGAGCTACGAGCAGTACGTC.

This chain uses TRBV12-3 or TRBV12-4 with TRBJ1-1; D is unresolved. The ends were cut back, 3 bases at V and 0 bases at J, with 8 bases in the middle. The CDR3 extends over 14 amino acids. CDR3: CASSFRRMNTEAFF. The DNA for the CDR3 is TGTGCCAGCAGTTTCCGCAGAATGAACACTGAAGCTTTCTTT.

The V call is TRBV30, the J call TRBJ2-7; possibly TRBD2 for D (5 bases). There are 12 residues in the CDR3. V shed 0 bases and J shed 4 bases, with 7 bases lying between them. Looked up from germline, CDR1 is GTSNPN and CDR2 is SVGIG (reference sequence). CDR3 protein: CAWSVSGYEQYF. The CDR3 DNA follows: TGTGCCTGGAGTGTATCGGGGTACGAGCAGTACTTC.

This chain uses TRBV5-5 with TRBJ2-7; the match to TRBD1 covers 7 bases. CDR3 length: 14 amino acids. CDR1 SGHKS and CDR2 YYEKEE come from the germline V gene (reference sequence). Unmatched junction bases numbered 7, after V lost 5 bases and J lost 2 bases. CDR3 protein: CASRPGQNPYEQYF. DNA for the CDR3: TGTGCCAGCAGGCCGGGACAGAATCCCTACGAGCAGTACTTC.

The rearrangement links TRBV10-3 to TRBJ2-7; D possibly corresponds to TRBD1 (5 bases). In germline, CDR1 is ENHRY, CDR2 SYGVKD. There are 13 residues in the CDR3. V was shortened by 9 bases and J by 4 bases, with 16 bases between the two germline ends. As DNA, the CDR3 is TGTGCCATATCGAAAGGGGATATGTACGAGCAGTACGTC. Its translation: CAISKGDMYEQYV.

The chain employs TRBV10-2 and TRBJ2-2; maybe TRBD2 (6 bases). The germline gives CDR1 WSHSY, CDR2 SAAADI. This CDR3 comprises 14 residues. Trimming cost V 2 bases and J 7 bases, with 11 bases left between them. CDR3 region: CASSELGGLGELFF. The CDR3 DNA reads TGCGCCAGCAGTGAGCTGGGGGGTCTCGGGGAGCTGTTTTTT.

The chain links TRBV5-4 to TRBJ1-1; no clear D. The CDR3 extends over 15 amino acids. Per the germline V gene, CDR1 is SGHNT and CDR2 is YYREEE (reference sequence). The V end was cut by 3 bases, the J end by 4 bases, with 16 bases between. This chain's CDR3 is CASSSWIGGITEAFF. The DNA of the CDR3 is TGTGCCAGCAGCTCTTGGATAGGAGGCATCACTGAAGCTTTCTTT.

The rearrangement joins TRBV20-1 to TRBJ2-6; D remains unclear. The CDR3 has 18 amino acids. Germline lookup yields CDR1 DFQATT and CDR2 SNEGSKA (reference sequence). V lost 1 base and J lost 0, with 16 bases in between. The CDR3 region is CSARVIAELSSGANVLTF. The DNA for the CDR3 is TGCAGTGCTAGAGTCATAGCAGAGTTAAGCTCTGGGGCCAACGTCCTGACTTTC.

This clonotype has only a few counts. The chain recombines TRBV15 with TRBJ2-4; 11 nucleotides align to TRBD1. Germline-derived CDR1 and CDR2 are LNHNV and YYDKDF (reference sequence). This CDR3 has 15 amino acids. After removal of 2 bases from V and 7 bases from J, the junction contained 4 bases not matched to a gene. The CDR3: CATSRTGTGGNIQYF. Written as DNA, the CDR3 is TGTGCCACCAGCAGAACCGGGACAGGGGGGAACATTCAGTACTTC.

This chain joins TRBV6-1 and TRBJ1-2, with 7 bases lining up with TRBD1. Germline lookup yields CDR1 MNHNS and CDR2 SASEGT. V trimming: 5 bases; J trimming: 8 bases; junction bases outside the gene matches: 11. This CDR3 comprises 14 residues. The CDR3 nucleotides read TGTGCCAGCAGTCAAGGGGGCTTTTCGTACGGCTACACCTTC. Translated: CASSQGGFSYGYTF.

A few counts support this clonotype. The J gene is TRBJ2-3, the V gene TRBV18, with a weak D call TRBD2 (6 bases). This CDR3 region has 13 residues. The germline V and J ends were trimmed by 6 bases and 4 bases, with 11 bases remaining between them. Germline-derived CDR1 and CDR2 are KGHSH and LQKENI. The CDR3 region has the DNA TGTGCCAGCTCGCCGACGGGGGCAGATACGCAGTATTTT. Its protein product is CASSPTGADTQYF.

This sequence joins TRBV12-3 or TRBV12-4 and TRBJ2-6, with a weak D call TRBD2 (6 bases). This CDR3 comprises 16 residues. V lost 2 bases, J lost 0 bases, and 8 bases lay in between. CDR3 loop: CASSLHGGSGANVLTF. CDR3 nucleotides: TGTGCCAGCAGTTTACACGGGGGCTCTGGGGCCAACGTCCTGACTTTC.

CDR3 sequence: CASSLETSGPYNEQFF. The CDR3 nucleotides read TGCGCCAGCAGCCTGGAGACTAGCGGGCCCTACAATGAGCAGTTCTTC. The rearrangement links TRBV5-1 to TRBJ2-1, with 10 bases matching TRBD2. CDR3 length: 16 residues. V lost 4 bases to trimming and J lost 2 bases; unmatched junction nucleotides: 6. CDR1 and CDR2 (germline): SGHRS, YFSETQ.

The V and J genes are TRBV5-1 and TRBJ2-5, with 7 bases aligning to TRBD1. V lost 4 bases to trimming and J lost 0 bases; unmatched junction nucleotides: 3. Germline V CDR1 and CDR2: SGHRS, YFSETQ. This CDR3 spans 14 amino acids. The CDR3 coding sequence is TGCGCCAGCAGCACGACAGGGAACCAAGAGACCCAGTACTTC. This translates into CASSTTGNQETQYF.